This entry describes one T cell receptor (beta chain). The entry originates in a study of blood T cell repertoires in COVID-19. Repertoires were generated with immunoSEQ multiplex PCR, while TCRdb's copy carries only in-frame clones and drops some. The profile shows around 100,000 clones, around 87% of them singletons. V was trimmed by 0 bases and J by 7 bases, leaving 9 bases between them. Germline loops: CDR1 SNHLY, CDR2 FYNNEI. CDR3 length: 13 amino acids. The chain is built from TRBV2 and TRBJ1-1; D gene unclear. This TCR came from a man aged 45-60 years with active or convalescent COVID-19. The sequenced material came from peripheral blood. Here the CDR3 reads CASSEARAGEAFF. As DNA, the CDR3 is TGTGCCAGCAGTGAAGCGAGGGCGGGTGAAGCTTTCTTT.